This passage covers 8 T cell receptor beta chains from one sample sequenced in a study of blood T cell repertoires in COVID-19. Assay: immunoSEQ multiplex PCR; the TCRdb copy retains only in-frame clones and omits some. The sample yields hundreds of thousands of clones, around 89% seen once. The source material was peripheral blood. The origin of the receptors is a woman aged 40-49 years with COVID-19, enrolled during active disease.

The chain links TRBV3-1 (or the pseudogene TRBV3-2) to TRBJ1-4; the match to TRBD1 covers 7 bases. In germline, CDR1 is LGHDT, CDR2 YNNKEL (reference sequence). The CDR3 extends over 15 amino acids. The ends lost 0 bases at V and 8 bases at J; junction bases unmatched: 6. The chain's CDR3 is CASSQDRQGGEKLFF. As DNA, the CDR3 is TGTGCCAGCAGCCAAGACCGACAGGGTGGCGAAAAACTGTTTTTT.

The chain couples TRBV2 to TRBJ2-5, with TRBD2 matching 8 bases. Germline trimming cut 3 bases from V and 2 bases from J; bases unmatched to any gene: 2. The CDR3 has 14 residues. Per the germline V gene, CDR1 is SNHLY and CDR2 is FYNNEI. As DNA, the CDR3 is TGTGCCAGCAGTGACGGGAGGGCTCAAGAGACCCAGTACTTC. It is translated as CASSDGRAQETQYF.

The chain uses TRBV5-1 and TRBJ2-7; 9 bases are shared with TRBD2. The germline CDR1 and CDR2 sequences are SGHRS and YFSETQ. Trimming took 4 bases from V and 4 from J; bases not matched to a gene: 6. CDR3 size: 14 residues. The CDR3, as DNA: TGCGCCAGCAGCCATAGCGGGAGTGAGTACGAGCAGTACTTC. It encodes CASSHSGSEYEQYF.

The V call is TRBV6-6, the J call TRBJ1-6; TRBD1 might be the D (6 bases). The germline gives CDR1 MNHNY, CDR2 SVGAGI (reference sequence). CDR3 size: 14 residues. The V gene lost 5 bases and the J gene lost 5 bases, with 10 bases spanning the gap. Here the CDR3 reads CASSRTVNNSPLHF. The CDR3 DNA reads TGTGCCAGCAGTCGGACAGTGAATAATTCACCCCTCCACTTT.

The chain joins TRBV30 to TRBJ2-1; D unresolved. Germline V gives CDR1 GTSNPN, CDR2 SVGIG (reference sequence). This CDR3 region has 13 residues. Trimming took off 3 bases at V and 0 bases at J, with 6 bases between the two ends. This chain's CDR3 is CAWSIFSYNEQFF. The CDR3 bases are TGTGCCTGGAGCATTTTCTCCTACAATGAGCAGTTCTTC. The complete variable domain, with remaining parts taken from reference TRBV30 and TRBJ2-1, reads SQTIHQWPATLVQPVGSPLSLECTVEGTSNPNLYWYRQAAGRGLQLLFYSVGIGQISSEVPQNLSASRPQDRQFILSSKKLLLSDSGFYLCAWSIFSYNEQFFGPGTRLTVL.

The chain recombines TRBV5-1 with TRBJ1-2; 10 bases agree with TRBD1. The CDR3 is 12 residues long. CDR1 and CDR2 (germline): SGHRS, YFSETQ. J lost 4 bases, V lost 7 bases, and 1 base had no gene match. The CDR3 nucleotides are TGCGCCAGCCGGACAGGGGGCTATGGCTACACCTTC. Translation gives CASRTGGYGYTF.

CDR3 DNA sequence: TGTGCCAGCAGCCGTTATGGACAGGGGACTGAAGCTTTCTTT. It translates to CASSRYGQGTEAFF. The chain couples TRBV6-5 to TRBJ1-1; TRBD1 matches at 9 bases. With 6 bases clipped from V and 5 bases from J, the junction kept 7 bases outside the gene matches. Germline CDR1 and CDR2: MNHEY and SVGAGI. The CDR3 extends over 14 amino acids.

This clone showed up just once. The CDR3 is CASSPGVDYNSPLHF. CDR3 DNA: TGTGCCAGCAGCCCCGGGGTGGACTATAATTCACCCCTCCACTTT. The genes are TRBV5-8 and TRBJ1-6, with D uncertain. This CDR3 is built from 15 residues. V lost 4 bases to trimming and J lost 3 bases, with 11 bases between them. The germline CDR1 and CDR2 sequences are SGHTS and YDEGEE.